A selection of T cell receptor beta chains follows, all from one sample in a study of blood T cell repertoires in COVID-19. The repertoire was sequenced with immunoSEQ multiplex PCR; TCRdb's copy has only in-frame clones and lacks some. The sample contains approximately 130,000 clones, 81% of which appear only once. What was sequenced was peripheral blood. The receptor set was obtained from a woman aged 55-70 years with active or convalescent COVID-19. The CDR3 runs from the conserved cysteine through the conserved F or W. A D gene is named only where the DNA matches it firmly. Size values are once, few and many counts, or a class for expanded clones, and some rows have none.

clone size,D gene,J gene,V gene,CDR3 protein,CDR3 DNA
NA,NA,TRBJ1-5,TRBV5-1,CASRLSGNSNQPQHF,TGCGCCAGCAGACTCAGCGGGAATAGCAATCAGCCCCAGCATTTT
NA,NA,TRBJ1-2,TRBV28,CASSLLRYYGYTF,TGTGCCAGCAGTTTATTACGGTACTATGGCTACACCTTC
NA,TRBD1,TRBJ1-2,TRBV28,CASSFLVWNRGRYPYGYTF,TGTGCCAGCAGTTTTTTGGTTTGGAACAGGGGGCGCTACCCCTATGGCTACACCTTC
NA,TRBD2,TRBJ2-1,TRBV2,CASSEPDSGSLNEQFF,TGTGCCAGCAGTGAACCCGACAGCGGGAGTCTCAATGAGCAGTTCTTC
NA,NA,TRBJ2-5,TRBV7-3,CASSRGTKETQYF,TGTGCCAGCAGCCGCGGGACCAAAGAGACCCAGTACTTC
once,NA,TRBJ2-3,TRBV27,CASSLAGLRGTDTQYF,TGTGCCAGCAGTTTAGCAGGTTTACGTGGCACAGATACGCAGTATTTT
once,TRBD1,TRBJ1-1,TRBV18,CASSHAWTGGASDTEAFF,TGTGCCAGCTCACACGCTTGGACAGGGGGCGCATCGGACACTGAAGCTTTCTTT
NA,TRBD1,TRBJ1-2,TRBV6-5,CASSYPGQGAAGYTF,TGTGCCAGCAGTTACCCGGGACAGGGGGCAGCTGGCTACACCTTC
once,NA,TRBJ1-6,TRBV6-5,CASSYSRGYNSPLHF,TGTGCCAGCAGTTACTCGCGGGGTTATAATTCACCCCTCCACTTT
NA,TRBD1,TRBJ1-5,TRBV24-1,CATSSGTGIPGNQPQHF,TGTGCCACCAGTTCCGGGACAGGGATTCCTGGCAATCAGCCCCAGCATTTT
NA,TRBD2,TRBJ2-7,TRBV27,CASSLYRGEGPYEQYF,TGTGCCAGCAGTTTATATCGGGGGGAGGGCCCCTACGAGCAGTACTTC
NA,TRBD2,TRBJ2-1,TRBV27,CASSLNTAGGMGEQFF,TGTGCCAGCAGTTTGAACACGGCGGGGGGGATGGGTGAGCAGTTCTTC
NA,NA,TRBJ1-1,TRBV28,CASRLGQHSEAFF,TGTGCCAGCAGGCTTGGACAACATTCCGAAGCTTTCTTT
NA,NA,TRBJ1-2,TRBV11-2,CASSLRTVNYGYTF,TGTGCCAGCAGCTTACGGACAGTTAACTATGGCTACACCTTC
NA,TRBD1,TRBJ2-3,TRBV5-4,CASSRDRGFTDTQYF,TGTGCCAGCAGCCGGGACAGGGGTTTCACAGATACGCAGTATTTT
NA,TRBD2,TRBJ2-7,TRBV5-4,CASSLFRLAGGSSYEQYF,TGTGCCAGCAGCTTGTTCCGACTAGCGGGAGGAAGCTCCTACGAGCAGTACTTC
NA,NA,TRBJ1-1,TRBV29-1,CSVGQLLNPEAFF,TGCAGCGTTGGGCAATTGCTTAACCCTGAAGCTTTCTTT
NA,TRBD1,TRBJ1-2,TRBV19,CASSGQGNYGYTF,TGTGCCAGTAGTGGACAGGGGAACTATGGCTACACCTTC
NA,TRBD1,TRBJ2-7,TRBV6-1,CASSDRDRGTYEQYF,TGTGCCAGCAGTGACCGGGACAGGGGGACCTACGAGCAGTACTTC
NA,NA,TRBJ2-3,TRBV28,CASSFWSATDTQYF,TGTGCCAGCAGTTTCTGGAGTGCCACAGATACGCAGTATTTT
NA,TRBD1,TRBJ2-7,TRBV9,CASSPGTGTVYEQYF,TGTGCCAGCAGCCCCGGAACAGGGACAGTCTACGAGCAGTACTTC
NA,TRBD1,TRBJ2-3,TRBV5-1,CASSQDRGADTQYF,TGCGCCAGCAGCCAAGACAGGGGTGCTGATACGCAGTATTTT
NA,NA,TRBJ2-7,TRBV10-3,CAISASERAEQYF,TGTGCCATCAGTGCGTCAGAGAGGGCCGAGCAGTACTTC
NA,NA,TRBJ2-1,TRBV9,CASSVGLQSVYNEQFF,TGTGCCAGCAGCGTAGGTCTACAGTCGGTCTACAATGAGCAGTTCTTC
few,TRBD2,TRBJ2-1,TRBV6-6,CGTGTSAYNEQFF,TGTGGGACCGGGACTAGCGCGTACAATGAGCAGTTCTTC
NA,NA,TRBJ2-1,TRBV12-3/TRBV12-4,CAQVGGSYNEQFF,TGTGCCCAGGTGGGAGGCTCCTACAATGAGCAGTTCTTC
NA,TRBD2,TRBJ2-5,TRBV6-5,CASSPLAGGGETQYF,TGTGCCAGCAGTCCCCTAGCGGGAGGTGGGGAGACCCAGTACTTC
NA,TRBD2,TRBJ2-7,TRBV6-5,CAGSETSGGFYEQYF,TGTGCCGGGAGCGAGACTAGCGGGGGCTTCTACGAGCAGTACTTC
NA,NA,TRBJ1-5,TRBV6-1,CASRPEGSNQPQHF,TGTGCCAGCAGGCCAGAGGGTTCCAATCAGCCCCAGCATTTT
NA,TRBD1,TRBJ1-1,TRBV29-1,CSVGTGKEGTEAFF,TGCAGCGTCGGGACAGGGAAGGAAGGCACTGAAGCTTTCTTT
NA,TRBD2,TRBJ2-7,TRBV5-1,CASYPGLAGVDEQYF,TGCGCCAGCTACCCGGGACTAGCGGGAGTGGACGAGCAGTACTTC
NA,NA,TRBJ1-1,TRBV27,CASSLKREREAFF,TGTGCCAGCAGTTTAAAAAGGGAGAGGGAAGCTTTCTTT
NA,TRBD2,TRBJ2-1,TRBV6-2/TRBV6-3,CASSWTSGIDWNEQFF,TGTGCCAGCAGCTGGACTAGCGGGATTGATTGGAATGAGCAGTTCTTC
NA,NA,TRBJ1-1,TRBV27,CASSLEYYTEAFF,TGTGCCAGCAGTTTAGAGTACTACACTGAAGCTTTCTTT
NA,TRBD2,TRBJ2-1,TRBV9,CASSAGGAHYNEQFF,TGTGCCAGCAGCGCCGGGGGGGCCCATTACAATGAGCAGTTCTTC
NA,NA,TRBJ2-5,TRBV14,CASSDRIKETQYF,TGTGCCAGCAGTGATAGAATTAAAGAGACCCAGTACTTC
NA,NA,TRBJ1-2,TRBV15,CATRAGTTRTGIDGYTF,TGTGCCACCAGGGCGGGAACGACCAGAACCGGGATCGATGGCTACACCTTC
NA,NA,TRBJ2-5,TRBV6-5,CASSYEETQYF,TGTGCCAGCAGTTACGAGGAGACCCAGTACTTC
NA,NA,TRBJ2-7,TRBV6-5,CASNNIIYEQYF,TGTGCCAGCAATAATATTATTTACGAGCAGTACTTC
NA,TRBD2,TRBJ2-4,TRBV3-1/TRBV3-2,CASSPGGAKNIQYF,TGTGCCAGCAGCCCCGGGGGGGCCAAAAACATTCAGTACTTC
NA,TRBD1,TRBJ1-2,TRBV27,CASSFSGQGAYGYTF,TGTGCCAGCAGTTTTTCTGGACAGGGGGCTTATGGCTACACCTTC
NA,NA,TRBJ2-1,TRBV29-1,CSVGLLNEQFF,TGCAGCGTTGGGCTGTTAAATGAGCAGTTCTTC
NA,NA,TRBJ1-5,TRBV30,CAWTRGSNQPQHF,TGTGCCTGGACCCGCGGAAGCAATCAGCCCCAGCATTTT
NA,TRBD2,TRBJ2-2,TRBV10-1,CASSLLAGGSGELFF,TGCGCCAGCAGTCTTCTAGCGGGGGGTTCCGGGGAGCTGTTTTTT
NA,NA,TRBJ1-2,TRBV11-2,CASSSSNYGYTF,TGTGCCAGCAGCTCGTCGAACTATGGCTACACCTTC
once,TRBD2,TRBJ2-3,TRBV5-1,CASSLRTSGNEGTQYF,TGCGCCAGCAGCCTCAGGACTAGCGGGAATGAGGGTACGCAGTATTTT
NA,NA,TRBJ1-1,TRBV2,CASTSRDTEAFF,TGTGCCAGCACCTCCCGAGACACTGAAGCTTTCTTT
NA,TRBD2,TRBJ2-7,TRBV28,CASIAGGGGGIYEQYF,TGTGCCAGCATAGCGGGAGGAGGTGGTGGGATCTACGAGCAGTACTTC
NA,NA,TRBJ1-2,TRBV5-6,CASSPGRGLSGYTF,TGTGCCAGCAGCCCCGGGCGGGGTTTAAGCGGCTACACCTTC
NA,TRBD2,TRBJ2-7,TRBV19,CASSIMLAGDGNEQYF,TGTGCCAGTAGTATCATGCTAGCGGGAGATGGTAACGAGCAGTACTTC
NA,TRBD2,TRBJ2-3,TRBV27,CASSRTSGTGADTQYF,TGTGCCAGCAGCAGGACTAGCGGGACGGGCGCAGATACGCAGTATTTT
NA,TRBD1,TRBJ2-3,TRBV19,CASSLEQGLLDTQYF,TGTGCCAGTAGTTTAGAACAGGGGTTGTTAGATACGCAGTATTTT
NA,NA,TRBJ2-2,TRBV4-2,CASSPGGGYTGELFF,TGTGCCAGCAGCCCCGGCGGAGGTTACACCGGGGAGCTGTTTTTT